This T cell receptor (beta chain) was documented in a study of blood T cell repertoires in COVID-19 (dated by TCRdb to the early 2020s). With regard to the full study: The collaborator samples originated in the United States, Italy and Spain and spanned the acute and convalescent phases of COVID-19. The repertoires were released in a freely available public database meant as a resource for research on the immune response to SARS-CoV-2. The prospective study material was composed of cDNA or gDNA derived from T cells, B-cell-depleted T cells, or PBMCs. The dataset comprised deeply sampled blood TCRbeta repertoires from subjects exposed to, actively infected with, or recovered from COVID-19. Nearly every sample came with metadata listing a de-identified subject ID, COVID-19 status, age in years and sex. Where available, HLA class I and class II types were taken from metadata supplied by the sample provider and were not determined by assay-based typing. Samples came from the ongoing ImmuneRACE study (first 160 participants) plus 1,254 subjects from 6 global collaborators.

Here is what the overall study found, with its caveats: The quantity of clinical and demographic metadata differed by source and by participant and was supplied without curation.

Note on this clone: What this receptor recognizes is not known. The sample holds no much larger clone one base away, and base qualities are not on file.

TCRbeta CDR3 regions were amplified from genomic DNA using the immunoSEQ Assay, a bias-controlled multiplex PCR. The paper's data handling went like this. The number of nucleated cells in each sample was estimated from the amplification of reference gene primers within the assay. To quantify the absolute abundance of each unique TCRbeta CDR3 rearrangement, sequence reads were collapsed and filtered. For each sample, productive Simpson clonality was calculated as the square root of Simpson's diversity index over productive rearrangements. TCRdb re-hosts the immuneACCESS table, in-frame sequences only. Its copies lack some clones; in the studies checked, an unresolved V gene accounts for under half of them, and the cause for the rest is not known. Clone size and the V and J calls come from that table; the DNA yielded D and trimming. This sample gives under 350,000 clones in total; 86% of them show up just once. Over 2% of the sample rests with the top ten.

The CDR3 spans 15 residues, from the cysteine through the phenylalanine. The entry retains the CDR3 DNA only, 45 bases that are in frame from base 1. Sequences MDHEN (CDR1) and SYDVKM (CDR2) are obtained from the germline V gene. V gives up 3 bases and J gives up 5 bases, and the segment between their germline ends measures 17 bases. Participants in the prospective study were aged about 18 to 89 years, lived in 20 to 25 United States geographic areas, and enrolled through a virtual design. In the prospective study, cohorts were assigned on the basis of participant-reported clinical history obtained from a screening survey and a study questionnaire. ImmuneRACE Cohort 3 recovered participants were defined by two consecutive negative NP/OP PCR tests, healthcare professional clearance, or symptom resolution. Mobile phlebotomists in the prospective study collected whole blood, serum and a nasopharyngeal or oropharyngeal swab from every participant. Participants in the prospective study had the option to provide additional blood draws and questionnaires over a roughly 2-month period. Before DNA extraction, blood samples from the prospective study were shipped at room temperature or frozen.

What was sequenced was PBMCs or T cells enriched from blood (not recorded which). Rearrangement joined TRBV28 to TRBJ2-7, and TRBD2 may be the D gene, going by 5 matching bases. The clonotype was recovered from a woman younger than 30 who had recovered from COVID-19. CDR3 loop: CASSLVWQDSHEQYF. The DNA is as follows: TGTGCCAGCAGTTTGGTCTGGCAGGACTCTCACGAGCAGTACTTC.